The 10 T cell receptor beta chains reported below all come from one sample, sequenced in a study of blood T cell repertoires in COVID-19. Here immunoSEQ multiplex PCR was the method, and the copy in TCRdb shows in-frame clones only, minus some. The table includes about 170,000 clones, 65% to 80% detected once. Sequencing used PBMCs or T cells enriched from blood (not recorded which). These receptors were obtained from a woman aged 70-85 years in a cohort exposed to, infected with or recovered from COVID-19 (not recorded which).

The V and J genes are TRBV7-9 and TRBJ2-5; D may be TRBD2 (6 bases). The CDR3 totals 14 residues. V lost 3 bases and J lost 1, with 9 bases in between. The germline V gene encodes CDR1 SEHNR and CDR2 FQNEAQ (reference sequence). The CDR3 loop is CASSFLATQETQYF. For the CDR3, the DNA is TGTGCCAGCAGCTTCCTAGCGACCCAAGAGACCCAGTACTTC.

This clone was seen just once. The chain is built from TRBV4-1 and TRBJ2-7; 7 bases map to TRBD1. Germline CDR1 MGHRA, CDR2 YSYEKL. The CDR3 has 15 amino acids. V lost 5 bases, J lost 0 bases, and 7 bases stayed unmatched. For the CDR3, the DNA is TGCGCCAGCAGCTATGACAGGGCGGACTCCTACGAGCAGTACTTC. Its protein is CASSYDRADSYEQYF.

Concerning this clone itself: Mismatch with germline at one junction end may stem from a read error. The chain combines TRBV7-3 with TRBJ2-6; TRBD1 matches 9 bases. From germline, CDR1 is SGHTA and CDR2 FQGTGA. The CDR3 runs 16 residues. Written as DNA, the CDR3 is TGTGCCAGCAGCGTAACAGGGGGCGCTGGGGCCAACGTCCTGACTTTC. It codes for CASSVTGGAGANVLTF. The full variable domain, in which reference TRBV7-3 and TRBJ2-6 provide the parts outside the CDR3, is GAGVSQTPSNKVTEKGKYVELRCDPISGHTALYWYRQSLGQGPEFLIYFQGTGAADDSGLPNDRFFAVRPEGSVSTLKIQRTERGDSAVYLCASSVTGGAGANVLTFGAGSRLTVL.

CDR3 DNA sequence: TGTGCCAGCAGCTTAGCGTCAGGGCGCCAGTACGAGCAGTACTTC. Residues: CASSLASGRQYEQYF. V usage is TRBV7-2 and J usage is TRBJ2-7; TRBD1 might be the D (5 bases). This CDR3 has 15 amino acids. CDR1 SGHTA and CDR2 FQGNSA come from the germline V gene. Trimming took 0 bases from V and 4 from J, leaving 13 bases between them.

The chain couples TRBV9 to TRBJ1-6; possible D gene TRBD1, 6 bases. V lost 0 bases and J lost 8, with 12 bases in between. Germline lookup yields CDR1 SGDLS and CDR2 YYNGEE. The length of the CDR3 is 15 residues. CDR3 DNA: TGTGCCAGCAGCGTAGCCGGTCACAGGGATTCACCCCTCCACTTT. Translating it yields CASSVAGHRDSPLHF.

The chain couples TRBV10-2 to TRBJ1-1, with 8 positions matching TRBD1. The CDR3 has 13 residues. The junction had 6 bases not matched to a gene; V was cut back by 8 bases and J by 4 bases. Germline loops: CDR1 WSHSY, CDR2 SAAADI. The CDR3 reads CASLGGQGTEAFF. The CDR3 DNA reads TGCGCCAGCCTCGGTGGACAGGGCACTGAAGCTTTCTTT.

The chain has TRBV12-5 and TRBJ1-3; TRBD1 might be the D (6 bases). Germline V gives CDR1 LGHNT, CDR2 FRNRAP. The CDR3 sequence is 14 residues long. V dropped 1 base and J dropped 4 bases, with 8 bases sitting between them. DNA of the CDR3: TGTGCTAGTGGTTTGGACAGGGACGGAAACACCATATATTTT. It specifies CASGLDRDGNTIYF.

The chain employs TRBV3-1 (or the pseudogene TRBV3-2) and TRBJ1-6; D gene uncertain. The CDR3 runs to 13 residues. V lost 4 bases and J 8 bases, leaving 9 bases between the germline ends. CDR1 is LGHDT, CDR2 YNNKEL, per germline (reference sequence). The CDR3 reads CASSRAVDSPLHF. The CDR3 DNA reads as TGTGCCAGCAGCCGGGCCGTGGATTCACCCCTCCACTTT.

This chain uses TRBV24-1 with TRBJ2-1; 15 bases fit TRBD2. This CDR3 is 17 amino acids long. The V and J ends lost 4 bases and 6 bases, in that order; junction bases with no gene match: 6. Germline CDR1 KGHDR, CDR2 SFDVKD. The CDR3 loop is CATSDSWTSGRVNEQFF. In DNA, the CDR3 is TGTGCCACCAGTGACTCTTGGACTAGCGGGAGGGTCAATGAGCAGTTCTTC.

This chain uses TRBV11-2 with TRBJ2-1; TRBD2 matches 7 bases. CDR1 and CDR2 from the germline V gene are SGHAT and FQNNGV. With 8 bases clipped from V and 0 bases from J, the junction kept 4 bases outside the gene matches. CDR3 length equals 14 residues. The CDR3 sequence: CASQPGGSYNEQFF. CDR3 in DNA: TGTGCCAGCCAGCCGGGGGGCTCCTACAATGAGCAGTTCTTC.